Listed here are 6 T cell receptor beta chains from one sample, sequenced in a study of beta chain features in type 1 diabetes. Study-wide results and limits: TCRB CDR3s from Type 1 diabetes patients were moderately but significantly shorter in all four CD4+ subsets.

No antigen has been identified for these receptors. The study reverse transcribed the entire isolated RNA, so it sequenced expressed TCRB transcripts. Clones were sequenced by immunoSEQ multiplex PCR, and TCRdb holds only the in-frame ones, with some missing. The sample contains 100,000 to 150,000 clones, around 16% of which appear only once. Sequenced input: central memory CD4+ T cells from blood. The receptors originated from a man in his late teens or twenties with type 1 diabetes.

The V call is TRBV5-6, the J call TRBJ2-3; D remains ambiguous. The CDR3 length is 13 residues. In germline, CDR1 is SGHDT, CDR2 YYEEEE. The ends were cut back, 2 bases at V and 4 bases at J, with 8 bases in the middle. The CDR3: CASSFGQADTQYF. CDR3 nucleotides: TGTGCCAGCAGCTTCGGTCAGGCAGATACGCAGTATTTT.

V usage is TRBV7-3 and J usage is TRBJ1-1, with D hard to call. Germline-derived CDR1 and CDR2 are SGHTA and FQGTGA. CDR3 length: 13 residues. V was trimmed by 2 bases and J by 4 bases, leaving 8 bases between them. Here the CDR3 reads CASSLWESTEAFF. Written as DNA, the CDR3 is TGTGCCAGCAGCTTATGGGAGAGCACTGAAGCTTTCTTT.

The CDR3: CASSLEYQTTDTQYF. CDR3 DNA: TGTGCCAGCAGCTTAGAGTACCAGACCACAGATACGCAGTATTTT. V and J are TRBV7-2 and TRBJ2-3; D uncertain. Trimming stripped 1 base from V and 2 bases from J, with 10 bases between. Germline V CDR1 and CDR2: SGHTA, FQGNSA. This CDR3 has 15 amino acids.

A few counts support this clone. This chain links TRBV5-4 with TRBJ2-7; the match to TRBD1 covers 7 bases. V shed 1 base, J shed 4 bases, and the junction held 5 bases outside the gene matches. This CDR3 is 14 amino acids long. Germline V gene lookup returns CDR1 SGHNT and CDR2 YYREEE (reference sequence). The CDR3 spells CASSLRPGQYEQYF. Here the CDR3 DNA reads TGTGCCAGCAGCTTGCGTCCGGGACAGTACGAGCAGTACTTC. Drawing the rest from reference TRBV5-4 and TRBJ2-7, the complete variable domain is ETGVTQSPTHLIKTRGQQVTLRCSSQSGHNTVSWYQQALGQGPQFIFQYYREEENGRGNFPPRFSGLQFPNYSSELNVNALELDDSALYLCASSLRPGQYEQYFGPGTRLTVT.

This clone turned up a few times. The chain is built from TRBV13 and TRBJ2-5, with 7 bases lining up with TRBD2. The CDR3 runs 14 residues. Per the germline V gene, CDR1 is PRHDT and CDR2 is FYEKMQ (reference sequence). The J segment lost 9 bases and the V segment lost 8 bases, leaving 15 bases of the junction unmatched. CDR3 protein: CASRPGGRSAAQYF. DNA for the CDR3: TGTGCCAGCCGGCCGGGAGGCAGGTCAGCGGCCCAGTACTTC. The variable domain in full, with the rest retrieved from reference TRBV13 and TRBJ2-5, is AAGVIQSPRHLIKEKRETATLKCYPIPRHDTVYWYQQGPGQDPQFLISFYEKMQSDKGSIPDRFSAQQFSDYHSELNMSSLELGDSALYFCASRPGGRSAAQYFGPGTRLLVL.

This clone was recorded a few times. The chain joins TRBV7-2 to TRBJ2-7, with 8 bases lining up with TRBD2. After removal of 1 base from V and 2 bases from J, the junction contained 7 bases not matched to a gene. This CDR3 contains 16 residues. Germline assignment: CDR1 SGHTA and CDR2 FQGNSA. The CDR3 nucleotides read TGTGCCAGCAGCTTAGTAGCGGGGAGTGCGGCCTACGAGCAGTACTTC. Protein product: CASSLVAGSAAYEQYF.